This is a list of T cell receptor beta chains from one sample in a study of cytomegalovirus exposure and HLA in healthy donors. The assay was immunoSEQ multiplex PCR, and TCRdb's table has in-frame clones only and misses some. The top ten clones hold around 4.9% of a sample with 95,000 to 100,000 clones, 9.4% of them seen once. Specimen: PBMCs. These receptors all stem from a man between 45 and 60 years old in good health and CMV-seropositive. The CDR3 runs from the conserved cysteine through the conserved F or W. Fields, in order: J gene, V gene, CDR3 length, D gene, CDR3 protein. A D gene is named only where the DNA matches it firmly.

>TRBJ2-5|TRBV7-2|15|-
CASSSFPRGGETQYF
>TRBJ1-3|TRBV7-9|15|-
CASSLSSYSGNTIYF
>TRBJ1-1|TRBV11-2|11|-
CASSFYTEAFF
>TRBJ1-1|TRBV27|14|-
CASSKEYGSNKAFF
>TRBJ1-2|TRBV5-4|14|TRBD1
CASSAGQGAYGYTF
>TRBJ1-4|TRBV4-1|16|-
CASSQVPSATNEKLFF
>TRBJ2-5|TRBV4-1|13|-
CASSLTWAETQYF
>TRBJ2-3|TRBV5-4|14|-
CASSLASRTDTQYF
>TRBJ2-1|TRBV9|14|TRBD2
CASSVFGLADEQFF
>TRBJ1-5|TRBV10-2|16|-
CASREKPGVDNQPQHF
>TRBJ1-2|TRBV9|15|-
CASSARTEANYGYTF
>TRBJ1-2|TRBV6-1|14|TRBD1
CASERTGALYGYTF
>TRBJ1-1|TRBV30|11|-
CAWSDYREAFF
>TRBJ1-1|TRBV29-1|12|-
CRVDGGAGEAFF
>TRBJ2-7|TRBV6-1|15|-
CASKDGGRGAYEQYF
>TRBJ1-2|TRBV10-3|13|-
CAIKGPTGNGYTF
>TRBJ1-1|TRBV2|15|TRBD1
CASSTGGSYNTEAFF
>TRBJ2-7|TRBV6-1|14|TRBD1
CASIPGQISYEQYF
>TRBJ2-7|TRBV2|10|-
CASRIYEQYF
>TRBJ2-2|TRBV2|14|-
CASSSTTGTGELFF
>TRBJ2-3|TRBV4-3|18|TRBD1
CASSPVFTGGSNPDTQYF
>TRBJ2-3|TRBV2|12|-
CASTKGVDTQYF
>TRBJ1-4|TRBV5-8|16|TRBD1
CASSLGTGVSSEKLFF
>TRBJ2-1|TRBV6-1|13|-
CASNLLADNEQFF
>TRBJ2-5|TRBV7-9|15|TRBD1
CASSLRTGGRETQYF
>TRBJ1-1|TRBV5-1|15|TRBD1
CASSPGTGVNTEAFF
>TRBJ2-5|TRBV30|14|TRBD2
CAWSSGGAGETQYF
>TRBJ1-6|TRBV5-1|15|TRBD1
CASSGTSGQGSPLHF